This is a list of T cell receptor beta chains from one sample in a study of siplizumab effects on memory and regulatory T cells. The assay was immunoSEQ multiplex PCR, and TCRdb's table has in-frame clones only and misses some. The sample lists around 65,000 clones; 70% to 85% were seen once. The specimen was memory CD4+ T cells sorted from blood. The receptors come from a human donor in good health. The CDR3 runs from the conserved cysteine through the conserved F or W. D genes are given only for firm matches. A row's size may be missing; if present it is once, few, many or a size class.

D gene | J gene | V gene | clone size | CDR3 protein
TRBD1 | TRBJ2-3 | TRBV19 | few | CASSDRTGGYPDTQYF
. | TRBJ1-2 | TRBV27 | . | CASRRAGTVKGYGYTF
. | TRBJ2-1 | TRBV2 | . | CASMADPGGVEQFF
. | TRBJ1-5 | TRBV7-9 | . | CASSSDKGNQPQHF
. | TRBJ1-1 | TRBV5-1 | . | CASWDGNVPTEAFF
TRBD1 | TRBJ2-5 | TRBV10-3 | . | CAISESSAGTGQETQYF
. | TRBJ2-7 | TRBV6-5 | few | CASRQYRDPHYEQYF
TRBD2 | TRBJ2-3 | TRBV5-5 | . | CASSLVLAAQGTQYF
. | TRBJ2-7 | TRBV5-1 | . | CASSLGVGREQYF
. | TRBJ2-3 | TRBV2 | . | CASSGSAPEGTDTQYF
TRBD1 | TRBJ1-1 | TRBV4-2 | . | CASSAGQGVNTEAFF
. | TRBJ1-5 | TRBV18 | few | CASSTQGQPQHF
. | TRBJ2-3 | TRBV30 | . | CAWSYARVTDTQYF
TRBD2 | TRBJ2-1 | TRBV2 | . | CASRMTPTSGYNEQFF
. | TRBJ2-5 | TRBV30 | once | CAWSVLAKTQYF
TRBD1 | TRBJ2-3 | TRBV6-6 | . | CASSSRDRVHDTQYF
TRBD1 | TRBJ1-5 | TRBV4-1 | . | CASSQASSGQGNQPQHF